Listed here are 10 T cell receptor beta chains from one sample, sequenced in a study of somatic mutations in cytotoxic T cells in rheumatoid arthritis. TCRdb keeps only in-frame clones here, not all; method: immunoSEQ multiplex PCR. This repertoire shows tens of thousands of clones, about four fifths found once; its top ten account for 10% to 12%. The source material was CD8+ T cells sorted from blood. The receptors originated from an adult with rheumatoid arthritis.

This clone was observed a few times. V usage is TRBV19 and J usage is TRBJ2-2; 9 bases are a match to TRBD1. Germline V gene sequence: CDR1 LNHDA, CDR2 SQIVND (reference sequence). The CDR3 is made up of 17 amino acids. Trimming took 5 bases from V and 7 from J; bases not matched to a gene: 14. The CDR3 bases are TGTGCCAGTAGTGCCCGGGACAGGGTTGGTCTGGGCGGGGAGCTGTTTTTT. This codes for CASSARDRVGLGGELFF.

The CDR3 protein is CASLPRGRTGELFF. The CDR3, as DNA: TGTGCCAGCCTCCCCAGGGGCAGAACCGGGGAGCTGTTTTTT. The chain couples TRBV6-5 to TRBJ2-2; D is possibly TRBD1 (6 bases). Germline assignment: CDR1 MNHEY and CDR2 SVGAGI. This CDR3 contains 14 residues. V was pared by 8 bases and J by 5 bases, with 15 bases between.

Only one count was recorded for this clone. The chain joins TRBV29-1 to TRBJ2-7; 7 nucleotides agree with TRBD1. The CDR3 loop spans 12 amino acids. The V gene end was trimmed by 6 bases and the J gene end by 4 bases; junction bases not matched to a gene: 6. CDR1 is SQVTM, CDR2 ANQGSEA, per germline. DNA of the CDR3: TGCAGCGTCAGGACAGGAAAATACGAGCAGTACTTC. This codes for CSVRTGKYEQYF.

V gene TRBV7-2 combines with J gene TRBJ2-1; D is unclear. This CDR3 has 17 amino acids. Per germline, CDR1 SGHTA and CDR2 FQGNSA. Trimming shortened V by 2 bases and J by 2 bases, and 16 bases separated the two germline ends. The CDR3 loop is CASSLSRLGLTYNEQFF. For the CDR3, the DNA is TGTGCCAGCAGCTTAAGTCGCCTGGGCCTCACCTACAATGAGCAGTTCTTC.

This clone has only a few counts. The chain links TRBV9 to TRBJ2-4, with a possible D match to TRBD1 (6 bases). Trimming took off 4 bases at V and 3 bases at J, with 23 bases between the two ends. CDR1 SGDLS and CDR2 YYNGEE come from the germline V gene. The CDR3 has 18 residues. The CDR3 loop reads CASSFDNRTGTDKNIQYF. In DNA, the CDR3 is TGTGCCAGCAGCTTCGACAACCGAACAGGGACGGACAAAAACATTCAGTACTTC.

The V and J genes are TRBV7-6 and TRBJ2-7; D not resolved. The CDR3 loop spans 13 amino acids. The V gene lost 4 bases and the J gene lost 5 bases, with 12 bases spanning the gap. Looked up from germline, CDR1 is SGHVS and CDR2 is FNYEAQ. The CDR3 DNA follows: TGTGCCAGCAGCTCCCCCCCCGGCCACGAGCAGTACTTC. Protein: CASSSPPGHEQYF. Variable domain in full (rest from reference TRBV7-6 and TRBJ2-7): GAGVSQSPRYKVTKRGQDVALRCDPISGHVSLYWYRQALGQGPEFLTYFNYEAQQDKSGLPNDRFSAERPEGSISTLTIQRTEQRDSAMYRCASSSPPGHEQYFGPGTRLTVT.

V usage is TRBV5-6 and J usage is TRBJ2-7, with D perhaps matching TRBD2 (5 bases). Trimming stripped 1 base from V and 6 bases from J, with 14 bases between. Germline V gives CDR1 SGHDT, CDR2 YYEEEE. This CDR3 is built from 14 residues. CDR3 loop: CASSLRVGVREQYF. The CDR3 DNA reads as TGTGCCAGCAGCTTGAGGGTCGGGGTACGCGAGCAGTACTTC.

V gene TRBV27 combines with J gene TRBJ1-2; D uncertain. The ends were cut back, 2 bases at V and 1 base at J, with 5 bases in the middle. Germline assignment: CDR1 MNHEY and CDR2 SMNVEV (reference sequence). This CDR3 has 13 residues. This CDR3 is CASSLRVNYGYTF. CDR3 DNA: TGTGCCAGCAGTTTAAGGGTTAACTATGGCTACACCTTC.

This clone turned up a few times. V gene TRBV7-9 combines with J gene TRBJ1-1, with D maybe TRBD1 (6 bases). The V and J ends lost 5 bases and 1 base respectively, with 26 bases between them. Germline V gives CDR1 SEHNR, CDR2 FQNEAQ (reference sequence). The CDR3 length is 19 residues. CDR3 residues: CASSQIISADSESNTEAFF. The CDR3 DNA reads as TGTGCCAGCAGCCAAATTATATCTGCGGACAGCGAGTCGAACACTGAAGCTTTCTTT.

This chain joins TRBV5-6 and TRBJ1-2; D not resolved. CDR1 and CDR2 (germline): SGHDT, YYEEEE. CDR3 length: 15 amino acids. Trimming shortened V by 2 bases and J by 4 bases, and 15 bases separated the two germline ends. The CDR3 reads CASSLEYSTGYGYTF. CDR3 in DNA: TGTGCCAGCAGCTTAGAGTATTCGACGGGCTATGGCTACACCTTC.